The next 7 T cell receptor beta chains were all read from a single sample in a study of shared clonotypes between healthy human individuals. Clones were sequenced by immunoSEQ multiplex PCR, and TCRdb holds only the in-frame ones, with some missing. The data show millions of clones, 90% to 95% seen once. The sequencing sample was made of naive CD4+ T cells sorted from blood. The sample's subset: CD45RA+ positively selected. The origin of the receptors is a man aged 18 to 30 in good health.

The rearrangement uses TRBV4-1 and TRBJ1-4; 8 bases map to TRBD1. This CDR3 spans 16 amino acids. V was pared by 7 bases and J by 8 bases, with 15 bases of the junction left unmatched. CDR1 and CDR2 (germline): MGHRA, YSYEKL. CDR3 sequence reads: CASKPGSWTGREKLFF. CDR3 sequence (DNA): TGCGCCAGCAAGCCAGGATCTTGGACAGGGAGGGAAAAACTGTTTTTT.

The chain employs TRBV7-8 and TRBJ2-7; D unclear. Germline CDR1 reads SGHVS; CDR2 reads FQNEAQ. The CDR3 has 12 residues. Trimming removed 3 bases at V and 8 bases at J, with 11 bases between. CDR3 bases: TGTGCCAGCAGCTTTTGGGGAAGCCAGCAGTACTTC. Translating gives CASSFWGSQQYF. The full variable domain, with the rest looked up from reference TRBV7-8 and TRBJ2-7, is GAGVSQSPRYKVAKRGQDVALRCDPISGHVSLFWYQQALGQGPEFLTYFQNEAQLDKSGLPSDRFFAERPEGSVSTLKIQRTQQEDSAVYLCASSFWGSQQYFGPGTRLTVT.

The chain employs TRBV5-1 and TRBJ2-1; D not resolved. Trimming cost V 3 bases and J 10 bases, with 17 bases left between them. The germline V gene encodes CDR1 SGHRS and CDR2 YFSETQ. The CDR3 length is 14 residues. CDR3 sequence (DNA): TGCGCCAGCAGCTCGATGGTGAGTTCGGAAGAGCAGTTCTTC. Residues: CASSSMVSSEEQFF.

This clone has only one observation. The chain employs TRBV5-1 and TRBJ2-3; no clear D. The CDR3 extends over 12 amino acids. Germline V gene data show CDR1 as SGHRS and CDR2 as YFSETQ. Between the trimmed V and J ends, which lost 7 bases and 11 bases, there was a span of 17 bases. The CDR3 here is CASSRIPIRQYF. CDR3 DNA sequence: TGCGCCAGCTCCCGGATACCAATCAGGCAGTATTTT.

This chain links TRBV7-2 with TRBJ2-1; D not resolved. Germline CDR1 is SGHTA and CDR2 is FQGNSA. With 4 bases removed from V and 5 bases from J, the gap between germline ends came to 12 bases. The CDR3 runs 14 residues. CDR3 DNA: TGTGCCAGCAGCTCCCGGGCTATCGACAATGAGCAGTTCTTC. Translation gives CASSSRAIDNEQFF.

The chain combines TRBV2 with TRBJ2-5; unclear D gene. The germline CDR1 and CDR2 sequences are SNHLY and FYNNEI. V dropped 7 bases and J dropped 4 bases, with 10 bases sitting between them. The CDR3 loop spans 12 amino acids. The CDR3 loop reads CASTGLPETQYF. CDR3 bases: TGTGCCAGCACGGGCCTACCAGAGACCCAGTACTTC.

The V gene is TRBV7-8, the J gene TRBJ2-5; possibly TRBD1 for D (5 bases). Trimming took 5 bases from V and 7 from J, leaving 8 bases between them. The CDR3 runs 11 residues. Germline V lookup: CDR1 SGHVS, CDR2 FQNEAQ. DNA for the CDR3: TGTGCCAGCAGCCCCCAGGGGACCCAGTACTTC. The encoded protein is CASSPQGTQYF. The variable domain in full, completed from reference TRBV7-8 and TRBJ2-5, reads GAGVSQSPRYKVAKRGQDVALRCDPISGHVSLFWYQQALGQGPEFLTYFQNEAQLDKSGLPSDRFFAERPEGSVSTLKIQRTQQEDSAVYLCASSPQGTQYFGPGTRLLVL.